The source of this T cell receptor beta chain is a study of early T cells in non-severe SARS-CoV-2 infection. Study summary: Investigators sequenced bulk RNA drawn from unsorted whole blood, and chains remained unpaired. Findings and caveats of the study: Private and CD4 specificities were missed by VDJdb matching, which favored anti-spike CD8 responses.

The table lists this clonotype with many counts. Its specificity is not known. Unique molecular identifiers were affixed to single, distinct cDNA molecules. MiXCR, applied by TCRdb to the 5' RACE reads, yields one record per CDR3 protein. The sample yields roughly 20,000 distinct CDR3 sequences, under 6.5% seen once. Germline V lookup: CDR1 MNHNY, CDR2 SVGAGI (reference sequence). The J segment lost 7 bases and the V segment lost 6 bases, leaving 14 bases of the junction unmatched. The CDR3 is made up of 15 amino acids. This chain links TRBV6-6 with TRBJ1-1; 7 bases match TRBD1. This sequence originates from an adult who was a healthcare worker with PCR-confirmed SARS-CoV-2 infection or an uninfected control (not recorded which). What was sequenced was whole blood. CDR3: CASRSGQTESSEAFF. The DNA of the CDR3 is TGTGCCAGCAGGTCGGGACAGACCGAATCGAGTGAAGCTTTCTTT.